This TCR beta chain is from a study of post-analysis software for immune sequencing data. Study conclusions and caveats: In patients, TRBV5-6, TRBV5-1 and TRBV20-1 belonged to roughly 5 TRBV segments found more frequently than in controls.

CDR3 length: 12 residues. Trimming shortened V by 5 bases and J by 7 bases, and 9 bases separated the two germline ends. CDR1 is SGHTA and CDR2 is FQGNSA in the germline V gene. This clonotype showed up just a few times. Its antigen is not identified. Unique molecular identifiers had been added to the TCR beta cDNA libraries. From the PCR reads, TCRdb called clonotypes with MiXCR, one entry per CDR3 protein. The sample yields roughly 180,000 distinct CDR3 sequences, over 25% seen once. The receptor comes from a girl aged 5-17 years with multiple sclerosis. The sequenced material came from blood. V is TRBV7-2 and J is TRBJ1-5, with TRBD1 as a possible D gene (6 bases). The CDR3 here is CASSQGRQPQHF. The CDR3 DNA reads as TGTGCCAGCAGCCAGGGGCGACAGCCCCAGCATTTT.